The 29 T cell receptor beta chains listed next were all sequenced from one sample in a study of early T cells in non-severe SARS-CoV-2 infection. TCRdb itself ran the 5' RACE reads through MiXCR, one entry per CDR3 protein. The repertoire holds some 80,000 distinct CDR3 sequences, with roughly 4.7% as singletons. The sequences come from whole blood, collected at baseline. Receptors were obtained from an adult who was a healthcare worker with PCR-confirmed SARS-CoV-2 infection or an uninfected control (not recorded which).

Comment on this clonotype: A much larger clone differs by one base, so this may be a read error. Because the CDR3 is missing its conserved closing phenylalanine or tryptophan, this is likely a read error. This chain links TRBV6-2 or TRBV6-3 with TRBJ2-1; unclear D gene. The germline V gene encodes CDR1 MNHEY and CDR2 SVGEGT. The CDR3 runs 11 residues. Between the trimmed V and J ends, which lost 5 bases and 12 bases, there was a span of 11 bases. The CDR3 here is CASSGARRQFL. As DNA, the CDR3 is TGTGCCAGCAGTGGTGCCCGACGGCAGTTCTTA.

This clonotype has a count of ten or more. The J gene is TRBJ1-5, the V gene TRBV10-3; 7 positions match TRBD1. The germline V gene has CDR1 ENHRY and CDR2 SYGVKD. With 6 bases clipped from V and 0 bases from J, the junction kept 5 bases outside the gene matches. The CDR3 loop spans 15 amino acids. CDR3 loop: CAISGDRGSNQPQHF. CDR3 nucleotide sequence: TGTGCCATCAGCGGGGACAGAGGTAGCAATCAGCCCCAGCATTTT.

This clonotype was recorded at least ten times. This rearrangement joins TRBV12-5 to TRBJ2-3, with D perhaps being TRBD1 or TRBD2 (6 bases each). This CDR3 has 15 amino acids. CDR1 and CDR2 from the germline V gene are LGHNT and FRNRAP. V lost 4 bases and J lost 5, with 16 bases in between. DNA for the CDR3: TGTGCTAGTGGTTCCCCTTGGGGGGCCCGAGATACGCAGTATTTT. Its translation: CASGSPWGARDTQYF.

V usage is TRBV29-1 and J usage is TRBJ1-2; 9 bases match TRBD1. V lost 7 bases to trimming and J lost 3 bases; unmatched junction nucleotides: 9. The CDR3 is 14 amino acids. Germline V lookup: CDR1 SQVTM, CDR2 ANQGSEA. DNA of the CDR3: TGCAGCGCCGGACAGGGGAGGGGTCACTATGGCTACACCTTC. Its protein product is CSAGQGRGHYGYTF.

The V call is TRBV5-1, the J call TRBJ2-7; 9 nucleotides line up with TRBD2. The germline V gene encodes CDR1 SGHRS and CDR2 YFSETQ. CDR3 length equals 15 residues. V was clipped by 5 bases and J by 0 bases; unmatched bases: 6. CDR3 nucleotide sequence: TGCGCCAGCAGTCGGACTAGCGTGAGCTCCTACGAGCAGTACTTC. It translates to CASSRTSVSSYEQYF. The full variable domain, in which reference TRBV5-1 and TRBJ2-7 provide the parts outside the CDR3, is KAGVTQTPRYLIKTRGQQVTLSCSPISGHRSVSWYQQTPGQGLQFLFEYFSETQRNKGNFPGRFSGRQFSNSRSEMNVSTLELGDSALYLCASSRTSVSSYEQYFGPGTRLTVT.

The chain uses TRBV30 and TRBJ2-2; a possible D gene is TRBD2 (5 bases). The CDR3 has 16 amino acids. CDR1 is GTSNPN and CDR2 is SVGIG in the germline V gene (reference sequence). V was trimmed by 0 bases and J by 9 bases, leaving 20 bases between them. The chain's CDR3 is CAWSVPHNILARELFF. CDR3 in DNA: TGTGCCTGGAGTGTACCCCACAATATTCTAGCCCGGGAGCTGTTTTTT.

This clonotype was counted at least ten times. Here the CDR3 DNA reads TGCGCCAGCACCCTTACAGGGGCCCTTCGGCCCAATGAGCAGTTCTTC. This codes for CASTLTGALRPNEQFF. The rearrangement joins TRBV5-1 to TRBJ2-1; TRBD1 aligns across 7 bases. V gave up 6 bases and J gave up 6 bases; unmatched junction bases: 15. Germline CDR1 reads SGHRS; CDR2 reads YFSETQ. The CDR3 consists of 16 residues.

This clonotype was recorded at least ten times. The gene calls are TRBV18 and TRBJ2-4; D unresolved. This CDR3 has 14 amino acids. Germline CDR1 is KGHSH and CDR2 is LQKENI. V lost 0 bases, J lost 2 bases, and 5 bases lay in between. In nucleotides, the CDR3 is TGTGCCAGCTCACCACCGATATCCAAAAACATTCAGTACTTC. It encodes CASSPPISKNIQYF.

The chain recombines TRBV2 with TRBJ2-3; 10 bases fit TRBD2. Unmatched junction bases numbered 6, after V lost 8 bases and J lost 4 bases. The CDR3 contains 14 residues. Per the germline V gene, CDR1 is SNHLY and CDR2 is FYNNEI. The chain's CDR3 is CASETGTSADTQYF. The CDR3 DNA reads as TGTGCCAGCGAAACCGGGACTAGCGCAGATACGCAGTATTTT.

This clonotype was observed a handful of times. The rearrangement links TRBV20-1 to TRBJ2-3; 11 positions match TRBD2. The CDR3 has 15 residues. The germline V gene has CDR1 DFQATT and CDR2 SNEGSKA (reference sequence). Trimming at V came to 4 bases and at J to 6 bases, leaving 9 bases not matched to a gene. The CDR3 loop is CSAIPSGRPGDTQYF. CDR3 nucleotide sequence: TGCAGTGCTATCCCTAGCGGGAGGCCCGGGGATACGCAGTATTTT.

With respect to this clonotype: A read error may produce the germline difference seen at one junction end. The J gene is TRBJ1-1, the V gene TRBV11-2; D may be TRBD1 (6 bases). CDR1 and CDR2 (germline): SGHAT, FQNNGV. This CDR3 has 18 amino acids. CDR3 residues: CTSSVTRLPQGNKTEAFF. The CDR3 DNA reads TGTACCAGCAGTGTTACTAGGCTCCCTCAGGGGAATAAGACTGAAGCTTTCTTT.

The genes are TRBV20-1 and TRBJ2-1, with 10 bases that match TRBD2. Germline values: CDR1 DFQATT, CDR2 SNEGSKA (reference sequence). With 3 bases clipped from V and 6 bases from J, the junction kept 11 bases outside the gene matches. CDR3 size: 16 residues. CDR3 loop: CSARDTRRTSGNEQFF. CDR3 sequence (DNA): TGCAGTGCTAGGGACACCAGAAGGACTAGCGGCAATGAGCAGTTCTTC.

The table lists this clonotype with a few counts. This chain joins TRBV7-3 and TRBJ2-1; maybe TRBD2 (6 bases). V was clipped by 4 bases and J by 1 base, with 14 bases between them. The CDR3 contains 16 residues. From germline, CDR1 is SGHTA and CDR2 FQGTGA. CDR3 DNA sequence: TGTGCCAGCAGCTCCGGACTATGGGGGTCCTACAATGAGCAGTTCTTC. Translating it yields CASSSGLWGSYNEQFF.

The V and J genes are TRBV5-1 and TRBJ2-5, with D maybe TRBD1 (5 bases). Germline values: CDR1 SGHRS, CDR2 YFSETQ. This CDR3 is 13 amino acids long. With 0 bases removed from V and 3 bases from J, the gap between germline ends came to 6 bases. The CDR3 spells CASSLGGEETQYF. The CDR3 DNA sequence: TGCGCCAGCAGCTTGGGGGGCGAAGAGACCCAGTACTTC.

This clonotype was counted at least ten times. The chain uses TRBV18 and TRBJ2-7; the match to TRBD2 covers 8 bases. Per the germline V gene, CDR1 is KGHSH and CDR2 is LQKENI. This CDR3 is built from 17 residues. Trimming took 4 bases from V and 3 from J; bases not matched to a gene: 14. The CDR3 loop reads CASSLPDEPSGYYEQYF. The CDR3, as DNA: TGTGCCAGCTCACTCCCGGACGAGCCTAGCGGGTACTACGAGCAGTACTTC.

V usage is TRBV11-2 and J usage is TRBJ2-7; 10 bases match TRBD1. Trimming removed 3 bases from V and 5 bases from J; junction bases left unmatched: 4. This CDR3 comprises 14 residues. From germline, CDR1 is SGHAT and CDR2 FQNNGV. CDR3 residues: CASSLDRGAHEQYF. Here the CDR3 DNA reads TGTGCCAGCAGCTTGGACAGGGGGGCCCACGAGCAGTACTTC. The full variable domain, completed using reference TRBV11-2 and TRBJ2-7, is EAGVAQSPRYKIIEKRQSVAFWCNPISGHATLYWYQQILGQGPKLLIQFQNNGVVDDSQLPKDRFSAERLKGVDSTLKIQPAKLEDSAVYLCASSLDRGAHEQYFGPGTRLTVT.

The rearrangement joins TRBV19 to TRBJ2-1; D unresolved. There are 14 residues in the CDR3. V was trimmed by 9 bases and J by 0 bases, leaving 12 bases between them. Germline CDR1 reads LNHDA; CDR2 reads SQIVND (reference sequence). CDR3 loop: CASRSISSYNEQFF. The CDR3 DNA reads TGTGCCAGCCGGTCTATAAGCTCCTACAATGAGCAGTTCTTC.

In this sample, this clonotype turned up many times. V gene TRBV7-8 combines with J gene TRBJ2-3, with D possibly matching TRBD1 (5 bases). This CDR3 spans 14 amino acids. Germline V gene lookup returns CDR1 SGHVS and CDR2 FQNEAQ. The germline V and J ends were trimmed by 6 bases and 4 bases, with 14 bases remaining between them. The chain's CDR3 is CASSPLVGPDTQYF. For the CDR3, the DNA is TGTGCCAGCAGTCCCCTGGTGGGGCCAGATACGCAGTATTTT.

This clonotype is medium-sized (0.01 to 0.1%) within its sample. The chain couples TRBV7-9 to TRBJ1-1, with unresolved D. Germline V gene sequence: CDR1 SEHNR, CDR2 FQNEAQ (reference sequence). Trimming cost V 5 bases and J 3 bases, with 13 bases left between them. This CDR3 is 14 amino acids long. CDR3 in amino acids: CASSSPSKYTEAFF. CDR3 nucleotide sequence: TGTGCCAGCAGCAGTCCATCCAAGTACACTGAAGCTTTCTTT.

The genes are TRBV28 and TRBJ2-1; 15 bases fit TRBD2. CDR1 is MDHEN, CDR2 SYDVKM, per germline. V was pared by 6 bases and J by 14 bases, with 11 bases of the junction left unmatched. The CDR3 runs to 15 residues. The CDR3 sequence is CASSPGLAGGGVKFF. CDR3 DNA sequence: TGTGCCAGCAGCCCGGGACTAGCGGGAGGAGGGGTTAAGTTCTTC.

This clonotype has a count of ten or more. V is TRBV7-2 and J is TRBJ2-1; D perhaps matches TRBD1 (6 bases). Germline-derived CDR1 and CDR2 are SGHTA and FQGNSA. The CDR3 is 13 amino acids. Between the trimmed V and J ends, which lost 5 bases and 10 bases, there was a span of 15 bases. The CDR3: CASSPTGLYEQFF. In DNA, the CDR3 is TGTGCCAGCAGCCCAACAGGGTTATACGAGCAGTTCTTC.

This clonotype has at least ten counts. The V gene is TRBV6-4, the J gene TRBJ1-2; D call uncertain. The V and J ends lost 3 bases and 2 bases respectively, with 10 bases between them. CDR1 is MRHNA, CDR2 SNTAGT, per germline. This CDR3 contains 14 residues. CDR3 residues: CASSEGPTNYGYTF. Written as DNA, the CDR3 is TGTGCCAGCAGTGAGGGTCCGACGAACTATGGCTACACCTTC.

This clonotype was seen only a few times. This chain uses TRBV13 with TRBJ2-7, with 12 nucleotides matching TRBD2. The CDR3 covers 16 residues. Per the germline V gene, CDR1 is PRHDT and CDR2 is FYEKMQ (reference sequence). V was clipped by 4 bases and J by 1 base; unmatched bases: 5. CDR3 loop: CASSSSGRAPSYEQYF. CDR3 coding DNA: TGTGCCAGCAGCTCTAGCGGGAGGGCCCCTTCCTACGAGCAGTACTTC. Full variable domain (rest looked up from reference TRBV13 and TRBJ2-7): AAGVIQSPRHLIKEKRETATLKCYPIPRHDTVYWYQQGPGQDPQFLISFYEKMQSDKGSIPDRFSAQQFSDYHSELNMSSLELGDSALYFCASSSSGRAPSYEQYFGPGTRLTVT.

This clonotype was counted at least ten times. This rearrangement joins TRBV27 to TRBJ1-1; the D is unclear. CDR3 length: 14 residues. The V gene's germline CDR1 is MNHEY and CDR2 SMNVEV (reference sequence). V was pared by 6 bases and J by 1 base, with 12 bases between. DNA of the CDR3: TGTGCCAGCAGCGGTAGGTTGAGGAACACTGAAGCTTTCTTT. As protein: CASSGRLRNTEAFF.

This chain uses TRBV29-1 with TRBJ1-2; no clear D gene. Per the germline V gene, CDR1 is SQVTM and CDR2 is ANQGSEA. The CDR3 covers 12 residues. Trimming stripped 7 bases from V and 4 bases from J, with 13 bases between. CDR3 residues: CSALLSGYGYTF. For the CDR3, the DNA is TGCAGCGCCCTGCTATCGGGCTATGGCTACACCTTC. The variable domain in full, with the rest retrieved from reference TRBV29-1 and TRBJ1-2, is SAVISQKPSRDICQRGTSLTIQCQVDSQVTMMFWYRQQPGQSLTLIATANQGSEATYESGFVIDKFPISRPNLTFSTLTVSNMSPEDSSIYLCSALLSGYGYTFGSGTRLTVV.

A remark on this clonotype: A much larger clonotype is one base distant, so this may be a read error. V gene TRBV20-1 combines with J gene TRBJ1-2; the D gene is possibly TRBD1 (6 bases). CDR3 length: 12 amino acids. V was clipped by 3 bases and J by 4 bases, with 9 bases between them. Germline V gene lookup returns CDR1 DFQATT and CDR2 SNEGSKA (reference sequence). CDR3 amino acids: CSASGGSYGYTF. The CDR3, as DNA: TGCAGTGCTAGTGGGGGCAGCTATGGCTACACCTTC.

This clonotype has just a few counts. This sequence joins TRBV11-3 and TRBJ2-7, with TRBD2 identical over 9 bases. The CDR3 length is 14 residues. Germline loops: CDR1 SGHNT, CDR2 YENEEA. The trim removed 1 base at V and 6 bases at J, leaving 4 bases unmatched. The CDR3 DNA reads TGTGCCAGCAGCTTAGGAAATAGCGGGGGCGAGCAGTACTTC. This sequence encodes CASSLGNSGGEQYF.

In this sample, this clonotype turned up many times. This rearrangement joins TRBV5-4 to TRBJ2-7; 14 bases map to TRBD2. V was clipped by 4 bases and J by 4 bases; unmatched bases: 7. Germline assignment: CDR1 SGHNT and CDR2 YYREEE (reference sequence). This CDR3 is built from 16 residues. This chain's CDR3 is CASSRGLAGDIYEQYF. The CDR3 DNA sequence: TGTGCCAGCAGCAGGGGACTAGCGGGAGACATATACGAGCAGTACTTC.

The V and J genes are TRBV30 and TRBJ2-7, with TRBD1 matching over 11 bases. The CDR3 spans 13 residues. The germline CDR1 and CDR2 sequences are GTSNPN and SVGIG (reference sequence). V dropped 4 bases and J dropped 4; count of bases not matched to a gene: 3. CDR3 amino acids: CAWTRDRGYEQYF. Here the CDR3 DNA reads TGTGCCTGGACCAGGGACAGGGGGTACGAGCAGTACTTC.